The 11 T cell receptor beta chains in this list originate from one sample, sequenced in a study of CD8+ T cells in alopecia areata. RNA was extracted and reverse transcribed into cDNA as the sequencing template. Data came from immunoSEQ multiplex PCR; TCRdb stores just in-frame clones and leaves some out. This repertoire shows 120,000 to 150,000 clones, over 80% found once; its top ten account for around 16%. Sample: CD8+ T cells sorted from blood, taken at week 0. These receptors came from a human donor with alopecia areata.

V usage is TRBV4-1 and J usage is TRBJ1-2; D remains unclear. Germline CDR1 reads MGHRA; CDR2 reads YSYEKL. The CDR3 length is 16 residues. Trimming removed 0 bases from V and 0 bases from J, with 11 bases in between. The CDR3 DNA follows: TGCGCCAGCAGCCAAGATCCAGGCCGCCCTAACTATGGCTACACCTTC. As protein: CASSQDPGRPNYGYTF.

CDR3 sequence: CASSIPDPTKVEAFF. The CDR3 bases are TGTGCCAGCAGTATCCCTGACCCCACCAAGGTCGAAGCTTTCTTT. The chain uses TRBV27 and TRBJ1-1; no definite D call. Germline assignment: CDR1 MNHEY and CDR2 SMNVEV (reference sequence). CDR3 length equals 15 residues. The V end was cut by 5 bases, the J end by 8 bases, with 21 bases between.

Concerning this clone itself: An end of the junction differs from the germline gene, which may be a read error. The chain joins TRBV4-1 to TRBJ2-2; 8 bases are shared with TRBD1. Germline V gives CDR1 MGHRA, CDR2 YSYEKL. The CDR3 runs 15 residues. The CDR3 protein is CANSQRTGRTGELFF. In nucleotides, the CDR3 is TGCGCCAACAGCCAACGGACAGGGAGGACCGGGGAGCTGTTTTTT.

In this sample, this clone turned up once. The chain uses TRBV6-6 and TRBJ1-1, with 7 bases fitting TRBD1. This CDR3 contains 15 residues. The V segment lost 0 bases and the J segment 3 bases; nucleotides outside the gene matches: 4. Germline V gives CDR1 MNHNY, CDR2 SVGAGI (reference sequence). The CDR3 spells CASSYSTGQDTEAFF. The DNA of the CDR3 is TGTGCCAGCAGTTACTCGACAGGGCAGGACACTGAAGCTTTCTTT.

This chain joins TRBV9 and TRBJ1-2; a possible D gene is TRBD1 (5 bases). The CDR3 loop spans 16 amino acids. The germline V gene encodes CDR1 SGDLS and CDR2 YYNGEE. V was clipped by 3 bases and J by 3 bases, with 18 bases between them. The CDR3 sequence: CASSGGPSGGDYGYTF. CDR3 DNA: TGTGCCAGCAGCGGAGGCCCCTCCGGGGGTGACTATGGCTACACCTTC.

This chain links TRBV11-3 with TRBJ1-1; D gene unclear. CDR1 is SGHNT and CDR2 is YENEEA in the germline V gene. This CDR3 comprises 12 residues. Between the trimmed V and J ends, which lost 5 bases and 1 base, there was a span of 5 bases. The DNA for the CDR3 is TGTGCCAGCAGCCCCGGGAACACTGAAGCTTTCTTT. Translating it yields CASSPGNTEAFF.

CDR3 DNA: TGTGCCGGAGCACGCGGCTCCTACAATGAGCAGTTCTTC. Its protein is CAGARGSYNEQFF. The chain uses TRBV6-6 and TRBJ2-1; D is ambiguous. This CDR3 spans 13 amino acids. Trimming removed 11 bases at V and 0 bases at J, with 11 bases between. CDR1 is MNHNY, CDR2 SVGAGI, per germline (reference sequence).

The chain couples TRBV15 to TRBJ2-5; 7 bases line up with TRBD1. Losses at the gene ends were 8 bases for V and 0 bases for J; bases not matched to a gene: 6. CDR1 LNHNV and CDR2 YYDKDF come from the germline V gene (reference sequence). The CDR3 contains 14 residues. CDR3 nucleotide sequence: TGTGCCACCGAGACAGGGTCATACCAAGAGACCCAGTACTTC. Its protein product is CATETGSYQETQYF.

J is TRBJ2-1 and V is TRBV19; possible D gene TRBD2, 5 bases. Germline CDR1 and CDR2: LNHDA and SQIVND (reference sequence). V was shortened by 3 bases and J by 5 bases, with 20 bases between the two germline ends. The CDR3 contains 17 residues. CDR3 nucleotides: TGTGCCAGTAGTATTCACCCCCCCGGGGATGTTAACAATGAGCAGTTCTTC. Its translation is CASSIHPPGDVNNEQFF.

The chain combines TRBV7-9 with TRBJ1-1; 9 nucleotides agree with TRBD1. Germline CDR1 is SEHNR and CDR2 is FQNEAQ (reference sequence). Unmatched junction bases numbered 5, after V lost 3 bases and J lost 3 bases. CDR3 length equals 15 residues. The CDR3 DNA reads as TGTGCCAGCAGCTTGGGACAGGGAATATACACTGAAGCTTTCTTT. This sequence encodes CASSLGQGIYTEAFF.

This clone was found once. The chain carries TRBV7-9 and TRBJ2-5, with D unresolved. The germline V gene has CDR1 SEHNR and CDR2 FQNEAQ (reference sequence). The CDR3 totals 13 residues. V dropped 8 bases and J dropped 4 bases, with 14 bases sitting between them. The CDR3 sequence is CASGWESGETQYF. The DNA for the CDR3 is TGTGCCAGCGGTTGGGAATCGGGAGAGACCCAGTACTTC. The full variable domain, its missing parts supplied by reference TRBV7-9 and TRBJ2-5, is DTGVSQNPRHKITKRGQNVTFRCDPISEHNRLYWYRQTLGQGPEFLTYFQNEAQLEKSRLLSDRFSAERPKGSFSTLEIQRTEQGDSAMYLCASGWESGETQYFGPGTRLLVL.